The clone carrying this T cell receptor beta chain turned up a few times. V was cut by 2 bases and J by 7 bases, with 13 bases left in between. Germline V gene sequence: CDR1 SGHDT, CDR2 YYEEEE. The CDR3 has 14 residues. The data were taken from a study of blood T cell repertoires in COVID-19. The wider study: Spain, Italy and the United States supplied samples that represented acute and convalescent COVID-19. PBMCs, B-cell-depleted T cells, or T cells were the source of the cDNA or gDNA that made up the material.

Methods used by the authors: Nucleated cell counts were estimated from reference gene primer amplification. The protocol was immunoSEQ multiplex PCR, while the TCRdb copy is restricted to in-frame clones and leaves out a portion. Clone size and V and J calls were adopted from that table, with D and trimming inferred from the DNA. The sample has 90,000 to 100,000 clones, less than 90% seen once. The receptor comes from a man in his 70s with active or convalescent COVID-19. The specimen sequenced was peripheral blood. The rearrangement links TRBV5-6 to TRBJ2-1, with D possibly matching TRBD1 (5 bases). The CDR3 region has the DNA TGTGCCAGCAGCTTCAGGGCAGGGTTGAATGAGCAGTTCTTC. Translated: CASSFRAGLNEQFF.